A single sample is the source of the 24 T cell receptor beta chains below, sequenced in a study of CD8+CD57+ T cells in acquired aplastic anemia. Sequencing involved patients with CD8+CD57+ cell expansion previously shown by flow cytometry. The use of genomic DNA as template underpinned the TCR beta VDJ and CDR3 profiling. TCRdb reprocessed the reads with MiXCR, giving one entry per CDR3 protein. This sample yields 90,000 to 150,000 distinct CDR3 sequences, of which under 60% are seen a single time; roughly 30% belongs to the top ten. Sequencing was done on a sample of sorted CD4+, CD8+, or CD8+CD57+ T cells (not recorded which) from PBMCs. These receptors all come from a human donor with aplastic anemia.

The J gene is TRBJ2-7, the V gene TRBV7-2; D gene unclear. V shed 5 bases and J shed 4 bases, with 12 bases lying between them. CDR1 and CDR2 from the germline V gene are SGHTA and FQGNSA. The CDR3 runs to 13 residues. This chain's CDR3 is CASSLSHGYEQYF. In DNA, the CDR3 is TGTGCCAGCAGCCTCTCACACGGGTACGAGCAGTACTTC.

This clonotype was counted once. This chain links TRBV29-1 with TRBJ2-1; 10 bases are a match to TRBD2. V trimming: 6 bases; J trimming: 2 bases; junction bases outside the gene matches: 4. CDR1 and CDR2 from the germline V gene are SQVTM and ANQGSEA. The CDR3 consists of 14 residues. CDR3 in amino acids: CSVQTSGAYNEQFF. The CDR3 DNA is TGCAGCGTCCAAACTAGCGGGGCCTACAATGAGCAGTTCTTC.

This clonotype has at least ten counts. A much larger clone lies a single base off, so this may be a read error. The chain couples TRBV27 to TRBJ2-7, with a weak D call TRBD2 (6 bases). Germline V gene data show CDR1 as MNHEY and CDR2 as SMNVEV (reference sequence). The germline V and J ends were trimmed by 8 bases and 3 bases, with 8 bases remaining between them. CDR3 length equals 11 residues. Here the CDR3 DNA reads TGTGCCAGCGGAGCGGGCTACGAGCAGTACTTC. Its protein product is CASGAGYEQYF.

This chain joins TRBV3-1 and TRBJ2-3; unclear D gene. The CDR3 loop spans 14 amino acids. V lost 0 bases and J lost 2, with 6 bases in between. CDR1 is LGHDT, CDR2 YNNKEL, per germline (reference sequence). The CDR3 DNA reads TGTGCCAGCAGCCAAGACCGGGTCACAGATACGCAGTATTTT. Its protein product is CASSQDRVTDTQYF.

This clonotype was seen ten or more times. The CDR3 bases are TGTGCCAGCAGCGAGGGGACAAATATAATCTACGAGCAGTACTTC. This translates into CASSEGTNIIYEQYF. This chain uses TRBV9 with TRBJ2-7; tentatively, D is TRBD1 (6 bases). The CDR3 has 15 amino acids. Trimming took 3 bases from V and 3 from J, leaving 16 bases between them. Germline assignment: CDR1 SGDLS and CDR2 YYNGEE.

The V gene is TRBV10-3, the J gene TRBJ1-1, with a tentative D call TRBD1 (5 bases). The V gene's germline CDR1 is ENHRY and CDR2 SYGVKD. CDR3 length equals 15 residues. The V and J ends lost 2 bases and 0 bases respectively, with 10 bases between them. The DNA of the CDR3 is TGTGCCATCAGTGAGACTGGACAAATGAACACTGAAGCTTTCTTT. Protein: CAISETGQMNTEAFF.

This clonotype was found many times. This chain links TRBV7-9 with TRBJ1-3, with TRBD1 matching over 9 bases. Germline V gene sequence: CDR1 SEHNR, CDR2 FQNEAQ (reference sequence). Unmatched junction bases numbered 6, after V lost 1 base and J lost 2 bases. The CDR3 loop spans 17 amino acids. The CDR3 sequence is CASSLGGTGWTGNTIYF. For the CDR3, the DNA is TGTGCCAGCAGCTTAGGAGGGACAGGGTGGACTGGAAACACCATATATTTT.

The rearrangement links TRBV2 to TRBJ2-5, with 7 bases that match TRBD1. From germline, CDR1 is SNHLY and CDR2 FYNNEI. The CDR3 consists of 11 residues. The ends lost 5 bases at V and 13 bases at J; junction bases unmatched: 7. CDR3 amino acids: CASSPDRVPYF. The CDR3 DNA is TGTGCCAGCAGTCCCGACAGGGTACCGTACTTC.

The chain links TRBV19 to TRBJ1-6; 10 bases agree with TRBD1. The CDR3 is 14 amino acids. V was clipped by 7 bases and J by 10 bases; unmatched bases: 7. Germline assignment: CDR1 LNHDA and CDR2 SQIVND (reference sequence). The CDR3 sequence: CASTEGQGRSPLHF. CDR3 DNA: TGTGCCAGTACGGAGGGACAGGGGCGATCACCCCTCCACTTT.

This clonotype has a single count. The CDR3 bases are TGCAGCGCCCGCAACGTACAGGGGGGGATCTATGGCTACACCTTC. Encoded protein: CSARNVQGGIYGYTF. This rearrangement joins TRBV29-1 to TRBJ1-2; TRBD1 matches 8 bases. The CDR3 covers 15 residues. Germline assignment: CDR1 SQVTM and CDR2 ANQGSEA. The V gene end was trimmed by 7 bases and the J gene end by 4 bases; junction bases not matched to a gene: 14.

Ten or more counts support this clonotype. The gene calls are TRBV5-5 and TRBJ1-4, with D possibly matching TRBD1 (6 bases). Germline loops: CDR1 SGHKS, CDR2 YYEKEE (reference sequence). This CDR3 spans 14 amino acids. V shed 3 bases and J shed 8 bases, with 14 bases lying between them. The CDR3 nucleotides read TGTGCCAGCAGCTACGAGGCAGGGGACGAAAAACTGTTTTTT. It is translated as CASSYEAGDEKLFF.

The V and J genes are TRBV18 and TRBJ1-2, with 11 bases matching TRBD1. CDR1 is KGHSH and CDR2 is LQKENI in the germline V gene. V was clipped by 3 bases and J by 7 bases; unmatched bases: 7. The length of the CDR3 is 15 residues. The CDR3 loop is CASSPSGTGGLGYTF. The DNA of the CDR3 is TGTGCCAGCTCACCTTCCGGGACAGGGGGTCTTGGCTACACCTTC. The full variable domain, in which reference TRBV18 and TRBJ1-2 provide the parts outside the CDR3, is NAGVMQNPRHLVRRRGQEARLRCSPMKGHSHVYWYRQLPEEGLKFMVYLQKENIIDESGMPKERFSAEFPKEGPSILRIQQVVRGDSAAYFCASSPSGTGGLGYTFGSGTRLTVV.

This clonotype was seen ten or more times. The V and J genes are TRBV13 and TRBJ2-3; unclear D gene. CDR1 is PRHDT and CDR2 is FYEKMQ in the germline V gene (reference sequence). The CDR3 length is 16 residues. With 5 bases removed from V and 0 bases from J, the gap between germline ends came to 15 bases. CDR3 in DNA: TGTGCCAGCAGCCCTCGACAAGCTACTAGCACAGATACGCAGTATTTT. Translating it yields CASSPRQATSTDTQYF.

This clonotype occurred many times. This chain connects TRBV13 to TRBJ1-1, with a weak D call TRBD1 (5 bases). V shed 10 bases and J shed 3 bases, with 15 bases lying between them. Per the germline V gene, CDR1 is PRHDT and CDR2 is FYEKMQ (reference sequence). This CDR3 region has 13 residues. The DNA of the CDR3 is TGTGCCACCCAAGAACAGGTCGACACTGAAGCTTTCTTT. It codes for CATQEQVDTEAFF. The whole variable domain, remainder taken from reference TRBV13 and TRBJ1-1, is AAGVIQSPRHLIKEKRETATLKCYPIPRHDTVYWYQQGPGQDPQFLISFYEKMQSDKGSIPDRFSAQQFSDYHSELNMSSLELGDSALYFCATQEQVDTEAFFGQGTRLTVV.

V usage is TRBV27 and J usage is TRBJ1-2, with D possibly TRBD1 on 6 matching bases. CDR1 is MNHEY and CDR2 is SMNVEV in the germline V gene (reference sequence). V lost 3 bases and J 6 bases, leaving 14 bases between the germline ends. The CDR3 length is 14 residues. CDR3 in amino acids: CASSLRGAPNGYTF. For the CDR3, the DNA is TGTGCCAGCAGTTTGCGGGGGGCCCCTAATGGCTACACCTTC.

The chain has TRBV2 and TRBJ2-7; 8 bases align to TRBD1. The germline gives CDR1 SNHLY, CDR2 FYNNEI. The CDR3 contains 14 residues. Trimming cost V 9 bases and J 0 bases; bases outside gene matches: 7. CDR3 loop: CASVRDRSSYEQYF. The CDR3 region has the DNA TGTGCCAGTGTTCGGGACAGGAGCTCCTACGAGCAGTACTTC.

This clonotype was found many times. The rearrangement links TRBV7-9 to TRBJ1-6, with 7 bases fitting TRBD1. V was clipped by 0 bases and J by 10 bases; unmatched bases: 6. This CDR3 is 15 amino acids long. Looked up from germline, CDR1 is SEHNR and CDR2 is FQNEAQ (reference sequence). The CDR3 spells CASSLAGTEDSPLHF. Written as DNA, the CDR3 is TGTGCCAGCAGCTTAGCCGGGACAGAGGACTCACCCCTCCACTTT.

This clonotype was detected many times. V and J are TRBV24-1 and TRBJ2-5, with D perhaps matching TRBD1 (5 bases). V lost 3 bases and J 5 bases, leaving 12 bases between the germline ends. The CDR3 covers 14 residues. Germline CDR1 reads KGHDR; CDR2 reads SFDVKD. CDR3 residues: CATSDPRAWETQYF. CDR3 in DNA: TGTGCCACCAGTGATCCCAGGGCTTGGGAGACCCAGTACTTC.

The chain carries TRBV5-1 and TRBJ2-7; TRBD1 aligns across 7 bases. There are 15 residues in the CDR3. From germline, CDR1 is SGHRS and CDR2 YFSETQ. V shed 2 bases and J 2 bases; nucleotides not matched to a gene: 7. CDR3 sequence (DNA): TGCGCCAGCAGCTTTGGTGAGGGGGCGCCCTACGAGCAGTACTTC. Translating gives CASSFGEGAPYEQYF.

This clonotype has more than one count but fewer than ten. This chain joins TRBV7-9 and TRBJ2-7, with a tentative D call TRBD2 (5 bases). Per germline, CDR1 SEHNR and CDR2 FQNEAQ (reference sequence). V lost 4 bases and J lost 4, with 11 bases in between. The CDR3 contains 13 residues. The CDR3 DNA follows: TGTGCCAGCAGCTCGCGGGTAGGATACGAGCAGTACTTC. It is translated as CASSSRVGYEQYF.

V and J are TRBV7-2 and TRBJ1-1; maybe TRBD1 (6 bases). In germline, CDR1 is SGHTA, CDR2 FQGNSA. Trimming left V 5 bases short and J 5 bases short, with 9 bases between. This CDR3 is built from 12 residues. The CDR3 DNA reads TGTGCCAGCAGCCAACAGGGTACTGAAGCTTTCTTT. It is translated as CASSQQGTEAFF.

The sample holds a few counts of this clonotype. Here the CDR3 reads CASSLLGFADTQYF. In DNA form, the CDR3 reads TGTGCCAGCAGCCTACTAGGATTTGCAGATACGCAGTATTTT. J is TRBJ2-3 and V is TRBV7-2, with a tentative D call TRBD2 (5 bases). Germline V gene data show CDR1 as SGHTA and CDR2 as FQGNSA. V lost 5 bases and J lost 4, with 13 bases in between. This CDR3 spans 14 amino acids.

The chain recombines TRBV3-1 with TRBJ1-4; D not certain. Germline-derived CDR1 and CDR2 are LGHDT and YNNKEL (reference sequence). CDR3 length: 15 residues. V lost 8 bases and J lost 0, with 13 bases in between. This CDR3 is CASRSGRTTNEKLFF. The CDR3 DNA follows: TGTGCCAGCCGGTCTGGGAGGACAACTAATGAAAAACTGTTTTTT.

This sequence joins TRBV7-9 and TRBJ2-3, with D perhaps matching TRBD1 (6 bases). The ends were cut back, 5 bases at V and 4 bases at J, with 10 bases in the middle. The CDR3 is 13 residues long. Germline lookup yields CDR1 SEHNR and CDR2 FQNEAQ (reference sequence). The CDR3, as DNA: TGTGCCAGCAGCCGAACAGGGTCAGATACGCAGTATTTT. It translates to CASSRTGSDTQYF.